This TCR beta chain was sequenced in a study of blood T cell repertoires in COVID-19. The method was immunoSEQ multiplex PCR; TCRdb's version includes in-frame clones alone and lacks a portion of them. This sample carries roughly 230,000 clones, about four fifths of them seen once, and the ten largest clones take about 3.4%. Trimming removed 8 bases from V and 6 bases from J; junction bases left unmatched: 11. Per germline, CDR1 MDHEN and CDR2 SYDVKM. The CDR3 loop spans 14 amino acids. V and J are TRBV28 and TRBJ2-3, with TRBD1 matching over 7 bases. The clonotype comes from a woman aged 60-75 years who had recovered from COVID-19. Input material: PBMCs or T cells enriched from blood (not recorded which). In DNA form, the CDR3 reads TGTGCCAGCTACCCGGGACAGCGGCCCGATACGCAGTATTTT. Protein product: CASYPGQRPDTQYF. The whole variable domain, filled in from reference TRBV28 and TRBJ2-3, reads DVKVTQSSRYLVKRTGEKVFLECVQDMDHENMFWYRQDPGLGLRLIYFSYDVKMKEKGDIPEGYSVSREKKERFSLILESASTNQTSMYLCASYPGQRPDTQYFGPGTRLTVL.